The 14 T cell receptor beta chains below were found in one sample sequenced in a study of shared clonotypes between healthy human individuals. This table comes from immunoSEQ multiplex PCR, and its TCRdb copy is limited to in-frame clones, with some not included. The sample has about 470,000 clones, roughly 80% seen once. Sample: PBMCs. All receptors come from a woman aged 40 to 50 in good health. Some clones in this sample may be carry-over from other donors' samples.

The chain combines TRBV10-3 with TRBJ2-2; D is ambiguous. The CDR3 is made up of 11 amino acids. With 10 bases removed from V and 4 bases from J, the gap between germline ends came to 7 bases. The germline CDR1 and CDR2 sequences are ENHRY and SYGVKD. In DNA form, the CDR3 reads TGTGCCACCGGTCGCACCGGGGAGCTGTTTTTT. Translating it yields CATGRTGELFF.

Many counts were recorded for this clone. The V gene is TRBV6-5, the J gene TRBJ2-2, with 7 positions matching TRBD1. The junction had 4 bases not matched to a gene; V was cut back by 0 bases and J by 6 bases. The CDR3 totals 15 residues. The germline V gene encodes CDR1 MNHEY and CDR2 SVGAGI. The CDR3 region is CASSYSGTVAGELFF. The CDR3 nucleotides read TGTGCCAGCAGTTACTCCGGGACAGTGGCCGGGGAGCTGTTTTTT.

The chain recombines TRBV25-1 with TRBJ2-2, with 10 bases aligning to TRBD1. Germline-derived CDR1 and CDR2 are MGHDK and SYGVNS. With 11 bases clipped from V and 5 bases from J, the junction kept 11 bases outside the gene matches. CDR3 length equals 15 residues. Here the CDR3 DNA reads TGTGCCGCTAAAAGGGACAGGGGTTCAACCGGGGAGCTGTTTTTT. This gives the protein CAAKRDRGSTGELFF.

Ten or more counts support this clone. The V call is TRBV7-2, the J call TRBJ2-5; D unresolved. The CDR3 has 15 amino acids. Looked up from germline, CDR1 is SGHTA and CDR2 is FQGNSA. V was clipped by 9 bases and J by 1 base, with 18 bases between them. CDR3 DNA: TGTGCCAGTAAAATCGGGTCCTCACTCCAAGAGACCCAGTACTTC. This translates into CASKIGSSLQETQYF.

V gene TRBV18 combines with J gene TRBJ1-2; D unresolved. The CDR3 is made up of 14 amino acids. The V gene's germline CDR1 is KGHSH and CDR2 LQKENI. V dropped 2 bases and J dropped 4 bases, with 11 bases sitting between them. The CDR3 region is CASSPSSDPYGYTF. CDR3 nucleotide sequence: TGTGCCAGCTCACCATCGAGCGACCCCTATGGCTACACCTTC.

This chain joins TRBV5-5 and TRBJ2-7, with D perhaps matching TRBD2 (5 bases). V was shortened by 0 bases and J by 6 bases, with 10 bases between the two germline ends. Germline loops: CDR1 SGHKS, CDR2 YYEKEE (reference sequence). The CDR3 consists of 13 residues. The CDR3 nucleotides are TGTGCCAGCAGCTTGGAGGTAGCGCGCGAGCAGTACTTC. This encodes CASSLEVAREQYF.

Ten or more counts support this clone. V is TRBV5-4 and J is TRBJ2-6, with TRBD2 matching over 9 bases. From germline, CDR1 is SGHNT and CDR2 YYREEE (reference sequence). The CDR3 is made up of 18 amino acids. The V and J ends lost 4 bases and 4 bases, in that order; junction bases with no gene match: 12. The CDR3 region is CASSPGLAGQRGANVLTF. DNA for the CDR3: TGTGCCAGCAGCCCGGGACTAGCCGGCCAGAGGGGGGCCAACGTCCTGACTTTC. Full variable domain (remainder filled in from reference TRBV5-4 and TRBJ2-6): ETGVTQSPTHLIKTRGQQVTLRCSSQSGHNTVSWYQQALGQGPQFIFQYYREEENGRGNFPPRFSGLQFPNYSSELNVNALELDDSALYLCASSPGLAGQRGANVLTFGAGSRLTVL.

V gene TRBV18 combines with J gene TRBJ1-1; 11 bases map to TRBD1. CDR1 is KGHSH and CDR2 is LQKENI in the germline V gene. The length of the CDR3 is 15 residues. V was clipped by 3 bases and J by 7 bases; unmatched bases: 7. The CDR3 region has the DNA TGTGCCAGCTCACCTGGGACAGGGGGGGACGGTGAAGCTTTCTTT. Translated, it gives CASSPGTGGDGEAFF.

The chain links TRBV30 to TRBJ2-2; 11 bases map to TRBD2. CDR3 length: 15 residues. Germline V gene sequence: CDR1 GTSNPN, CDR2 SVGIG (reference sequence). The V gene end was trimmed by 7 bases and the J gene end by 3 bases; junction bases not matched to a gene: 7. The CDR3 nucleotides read TGTGCCTTGTCTAGCGGGAGGTTGGACACCGGGGAGCTGTTTTTT. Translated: CALSSGRLDTGELFF.

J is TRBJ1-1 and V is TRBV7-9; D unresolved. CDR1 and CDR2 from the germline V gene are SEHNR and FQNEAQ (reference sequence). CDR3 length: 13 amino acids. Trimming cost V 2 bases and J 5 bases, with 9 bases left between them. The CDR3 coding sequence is TGTGCCAGCAGCTTATCAGAGAGTACTGAAGCTTTCTTT. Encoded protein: CASSLSESTEAFF.

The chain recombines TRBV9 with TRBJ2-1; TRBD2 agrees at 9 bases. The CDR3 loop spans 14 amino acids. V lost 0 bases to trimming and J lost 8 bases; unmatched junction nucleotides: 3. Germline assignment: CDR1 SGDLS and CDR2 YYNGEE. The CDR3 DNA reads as TGTGCCAGCAGCGTAGGTAGCGGGAGTTATGAGCAGTTCTTC. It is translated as CASSVGSGSYEQFF. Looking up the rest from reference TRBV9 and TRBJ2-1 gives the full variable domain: DSGVTQTPKHLITATGQRVTLRCSPRSGDLSVYWYQQSLDQGLQFLIQYYNGEERAKGNILERFSAQQFPDLHSELNLSSLELGDSALYFCASSVGSGSYEQFFGPGTRLTVL.

Here the CDR3 DNA reads TGCGCCAGCAGGACCGCCGTGGGTCCAGAGACCCAGTACTTC. Encoded protein: CASRTAVGPETQYF. This chain uses TRBV5-1 with TRBJ2-5; D unresolved. Germline loops: CDR1 SGHRS, CDR2 YFSETQ. V lost 5 bases to trimming and J lost 4 bases, with 15 bases between them. The CDR3 sequence is 14 residues long. Combining the CDR3 with reference TRBV5-1 and TRBJ2-5 gives the whole variable domain KAGVTQTPRYLIKTRGQQVTLSCSPISGHRSVSWYQQTPGQGLQFLFEYFSETQRNKGNFPGRFSGRQFSNSRSEMNVSTLELGDSALYLCASRTAVGPETQYFGPGTRLLVL.

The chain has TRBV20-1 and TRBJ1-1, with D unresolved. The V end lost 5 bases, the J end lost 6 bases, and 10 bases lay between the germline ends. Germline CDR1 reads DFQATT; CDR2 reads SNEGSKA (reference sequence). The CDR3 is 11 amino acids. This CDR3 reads CSAHSRPEAFF. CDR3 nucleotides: TGCAGTGCTCATTCGAGGCCTGAAGCTTTCTTT.

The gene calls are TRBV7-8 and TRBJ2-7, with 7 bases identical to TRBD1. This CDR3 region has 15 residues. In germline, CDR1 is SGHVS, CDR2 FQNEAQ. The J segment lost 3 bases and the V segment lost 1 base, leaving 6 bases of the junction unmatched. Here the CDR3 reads CASSLVTGVIYEQYF. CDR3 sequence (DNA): TGTGCCAGCAGCTTAGTCACAGGGGTAATCTACGAGCAGTACTTC.